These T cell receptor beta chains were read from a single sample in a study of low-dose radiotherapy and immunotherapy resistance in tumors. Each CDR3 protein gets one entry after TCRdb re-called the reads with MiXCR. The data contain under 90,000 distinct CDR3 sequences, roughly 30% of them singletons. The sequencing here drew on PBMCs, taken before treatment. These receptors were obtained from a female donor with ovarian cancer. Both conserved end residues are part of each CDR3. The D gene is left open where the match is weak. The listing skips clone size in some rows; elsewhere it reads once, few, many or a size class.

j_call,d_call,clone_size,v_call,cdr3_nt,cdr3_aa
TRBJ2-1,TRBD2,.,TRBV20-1,TGCAGTGCCTTAGCGGGCCTGTACAATGAGCAGTTCTTC,CSALAGLYNEQFF
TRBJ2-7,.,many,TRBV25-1,TGTGCCAGCAGTGAATACTACGGCGGGACCTACGAGCAGTACTTC,CASSEYYGGTYEQYF
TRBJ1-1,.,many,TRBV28,TGTGCCAGCAATAGGGTCACTGAAGCTTTCTTT,CASNRVTEAFF
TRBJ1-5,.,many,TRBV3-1,TGTGCCAGCAGCCAAGATGGGGGCGGGCAGCCCCAGCATTTT,CASSQDGGGQPQHF
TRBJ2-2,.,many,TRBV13,TGTGCCAGCAGCCCCCGTGGGCAGGGGACCGGGGAGCTGTTTTTT,CASSPRGQGTGELFF
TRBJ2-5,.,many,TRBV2,TGTGCCAGCAGTGAAGAGCGACTAGTCGAAGGAGAGACCCAGTACTTC,CASSEERLVEGETQYF
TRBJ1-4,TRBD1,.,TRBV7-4,TGTGCCAGCACCCCGGCAGGACAGGGGCTAACTAATGAAAAACTGTTTTTT,CASTPAGQGLTNEKLFF
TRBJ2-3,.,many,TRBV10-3,TGTGCCATCAGTGAGTCTGTTGGGGGCACTAGCACAGATACGCAGTATTTT,CAISESVGGTSTDTQYF
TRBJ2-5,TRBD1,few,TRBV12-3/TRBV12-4,TGTGCCAGCAGTTTCGGGACAGGGGTGCGAGAGACCCAGTACTTC,CASSFGTGVRETQYF
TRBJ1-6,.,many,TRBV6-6,TGTGCCAGCAGTCCAACCTCCTCGAATTCACCCCTCCACTTT,CASSPTSSNSPLHF
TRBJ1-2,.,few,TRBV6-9,TGTGCCAGCAGTTACTGGCAGGCTTATGGCTACACCTTC,CASSYWQAYGYTF
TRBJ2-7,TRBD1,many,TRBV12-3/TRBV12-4,TGTGCCAGCAGGGTCGCGGGGACAGGGACTTACGAGCAGTACTTC,CASRVAGTGTYEQYF
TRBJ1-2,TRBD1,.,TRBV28,TGTGCCCTCAGGAAGCGGACAGGGTCCGGCTACACCTTC,CALRKRTGSGYTF
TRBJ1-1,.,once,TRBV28,TGTGCCAGCAGTTTGGGGGGCGGGGGGAACACTGAAGCTTTCTTT,CASSLGGGGNTEAFF
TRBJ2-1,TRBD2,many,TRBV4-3,TGCGCCAGCAGCCAAGCCTGGCTAGCGGTCCACAATGAGCAGTTCTTC,CASSQAWLAVHNEQFF
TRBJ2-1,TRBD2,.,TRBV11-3,TGTGCCAGCAGCTTACGGTCTGGCGGGAGGGGTGATAATGAGCAGTTCTTC,CASSLRSGGRGDNEQFF
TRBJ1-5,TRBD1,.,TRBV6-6,TGTGCCAGCAGAGAGGACAGGGTTCAGCCCCAGCATTTT,CASREDRVQPQHF
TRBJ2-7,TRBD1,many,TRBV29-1,TGCAGCGCCACACCCGGGACAGAGACCTACGAGCAGTACTTC,CSATPGTETYEQYF
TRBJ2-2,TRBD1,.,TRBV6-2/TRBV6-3,TGTGAATCGAGGCAGGGGGCGGGCACCGGGGAGCTGTTTTTT,CESRQGAGTGELFF
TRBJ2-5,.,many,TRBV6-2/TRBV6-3,TGTGCCAGCAGCTCCGCCCTCAGGGCTAGTGGGGAGACCCAGTACTTC,CASSSALRASGETQYF
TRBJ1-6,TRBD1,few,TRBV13,TGTGCCAGCAGCCCCCGACAGGGTTTGATCGGAAATTCACCCCTCCACTTT,CASSPRQGLIGNSPLHF
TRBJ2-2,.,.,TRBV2,TGTGCCAGCCACAGGGAAGCTAGGGAGCTGTTTTTT,CASHREARELFF
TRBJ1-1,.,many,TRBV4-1,TGCGCCAGCAGCCAAGAGTACGGAGGACAGACGAACACTGAAGCTTTCTTT,CASSQEYGGQTNTEAFF
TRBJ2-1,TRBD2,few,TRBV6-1,TGTGCCAGCATCGGCCTATTGGGACTAGCGGGGGACAATGAGCAGTTCTTC,CASIGLLGLAGDNEQFF
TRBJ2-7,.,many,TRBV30,TGTGCCTGGAGTGGGGTGGACGAGCAGTACTTC,CAWSGVDEQYF
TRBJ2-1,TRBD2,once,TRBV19,TGTGCCAGTAGTAGTATGGGACTAGCGGCCTACAATGAGCAGTTCTTC,CASSSMGLAAYNEQFF
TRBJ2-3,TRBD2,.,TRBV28,TGTGCCAGCAGAGAGCGGGAGGACATCACAGATACGCAGTATTTT,CASREREDITDTQYF
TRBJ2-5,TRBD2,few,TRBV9,TGTGCCAGCAGCGCCGGACTAGCCGATTTAGAGACCCAGTACTTC,CASSAGLADLETQYF
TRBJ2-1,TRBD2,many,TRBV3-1,TGTGCCAGCAGCCAAGATTGGGGCAGCGGGAGGGGTTACAATGAGCAGTTCTTC,CASSQDWGSGRGYNEQFF
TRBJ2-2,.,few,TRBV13,.,CASSAEAGANTGELFFFF
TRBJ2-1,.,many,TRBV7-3,TGTGCCAGCAGCCCAAGGGCAGGATTGGCTGATTCTAGCTCCTACAATGAGCAGTTCTTC,CASSPRAGLADSSSYNEQFF
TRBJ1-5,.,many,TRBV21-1,TGTGCCAGCAGCAAAGCGGCTTTACCCCAGCATTTT,CASSKAALPQHF
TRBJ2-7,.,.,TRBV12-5,TGTGCTAGTGGTTACGAGCAGTACTTC,CASGYEQYF
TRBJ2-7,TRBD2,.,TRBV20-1,TGCAGTGCTAGCCTAGCGGACGAGCAGTACTTC,CSASLADEQYF
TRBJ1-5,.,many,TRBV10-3,TGTGCCATCAGTGAGTCGGCCAGAGGAAGTAATCAGCCCCAGCATTTT,CAISESARGSNQPQHF
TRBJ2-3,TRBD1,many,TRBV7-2,TGTGCCATCTCAGGGGGCGCAGATACGCAGTATTTT,CAISGGADTQYF
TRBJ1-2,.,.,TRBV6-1,TGTGCCAGCAGTGAAGGGGGGGGTTCCTATGGCTACACCTTC,CASSEGGGSYGYTF
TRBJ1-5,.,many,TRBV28,TGTGCCAGCAGTTTAACATATCAGCCCCAGCATTTT,CASSLTYQPQHF
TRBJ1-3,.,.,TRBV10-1,TGCGCCAGCAGTCACGGGACACCTGGAAACACCATATATTTT,CASSHGTPGNTIYF
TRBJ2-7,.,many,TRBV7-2,TGTGCCAGCAGCTTTGGATTCGACCAGGGTGAGCAGTACTTC,CASSFGFDQGEQYF
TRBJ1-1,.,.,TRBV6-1,TGTGCCAGCAGTGAAAAGGGGGGTATGAACACTGAAGCTTTCTTT,CASSEKGGMNTEAFF
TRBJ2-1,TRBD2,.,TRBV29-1,TGCAGCGTCCTGTCCCGACTAGCGGGGGTTGGTGAGCAGTTCTTC,CSVLSRLAGVGEQFF
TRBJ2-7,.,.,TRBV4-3,TGCGCCAGCAGTCGGGACCACGAGCAGTACTTC,CASSRDHEQYF
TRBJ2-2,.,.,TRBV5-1,TGCGCCAGCAGCTTGGGGCAGGGGAGCACCGGGGAGCTGTTTTTT,CASSLGQGSTGELFF
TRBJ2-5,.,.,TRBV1,TGCACCAGCAGCCAAGGAGACACTATTGGGGGCGGAGAGACCCAGTACTTC,CTSSQGDTIGGGETQYF
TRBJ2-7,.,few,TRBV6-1,TGTGCCAGCAGTGAAGCGGGGCCACCCTACGAGCAGTACTTC,CASSEAGPPYEQYF
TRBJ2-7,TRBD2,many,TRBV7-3,TGTGCCAGCAGCTTATCGTCACTAGCGGGCTACGAGCAGTACTTC,CASSLSSLAGYEQYF